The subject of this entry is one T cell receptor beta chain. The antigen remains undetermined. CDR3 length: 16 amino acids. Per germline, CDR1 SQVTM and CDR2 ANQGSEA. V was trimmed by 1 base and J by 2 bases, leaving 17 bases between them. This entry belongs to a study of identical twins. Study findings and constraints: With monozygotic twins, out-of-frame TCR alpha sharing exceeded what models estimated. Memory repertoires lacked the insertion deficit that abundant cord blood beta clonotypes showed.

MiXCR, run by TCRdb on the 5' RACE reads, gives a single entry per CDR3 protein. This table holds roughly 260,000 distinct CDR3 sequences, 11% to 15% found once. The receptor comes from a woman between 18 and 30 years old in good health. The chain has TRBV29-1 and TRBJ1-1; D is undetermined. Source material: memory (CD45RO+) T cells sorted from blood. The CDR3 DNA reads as TGCAGCGTTGAAGGGCAACTCCACAGAGATAACACTGAAGCTTTCTTT. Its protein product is CSVEGQLHRDNTEAFF.